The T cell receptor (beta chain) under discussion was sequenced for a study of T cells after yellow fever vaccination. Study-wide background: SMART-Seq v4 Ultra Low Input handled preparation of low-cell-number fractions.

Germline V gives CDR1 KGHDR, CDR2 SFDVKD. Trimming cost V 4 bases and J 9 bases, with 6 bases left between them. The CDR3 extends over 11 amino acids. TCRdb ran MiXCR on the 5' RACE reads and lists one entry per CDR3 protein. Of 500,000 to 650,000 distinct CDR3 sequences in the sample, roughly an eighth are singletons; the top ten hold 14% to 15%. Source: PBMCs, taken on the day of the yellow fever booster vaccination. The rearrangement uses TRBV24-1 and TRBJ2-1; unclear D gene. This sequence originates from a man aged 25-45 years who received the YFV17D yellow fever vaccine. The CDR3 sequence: CATSDPFEQFF. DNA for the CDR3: TGTGCCACCAGTGACCCTTTTGAGCAGTTCTTC.